This T cell receptor beta chain derives from a study of early T cells in non-severe SARS-CoV-2 infection. Turning to the study itself: Sequenced material consisted of bulk RNA (from unsorted whole blood), and chains were unpaired. Study observations and caveats: VDJdb matching favored anti-spike CD8 responses, missing private and CD4 specificities.

Molecules of cDNA were individually given unique molecular identifiers that were attached to them. TCRdb passed the 5' RACE reads through MiXCR, listing each CDR3 protein once. This sample has 75,000 or so distinct CDR3 sequences, with 11% to 15% found just once. Germline CDR1 and CDR2: MGHDK and SYGVNS. The CDR3 contains 14 residues. V lost 8 bases and J lost 0, with 14 bases in between. Concerning this clonotype itself: Its antigen is unidentified.

Sequenced input: whole blood. The sequence was obtained from an adult who was a healthcare worker with PCR-confirmed SARS-CoV-2 infection or an uninfected control (not recorded which). J is TRBJ2-7 and V is TRBV25-1, with D tentatively TRBD2 (6 bases). As DNA, the CDR3 is TGTGCCAGCTCCTTTAGCGGATTCTCCTACGAGCAGTACTTC. It codes for CASSFSGFSYEQYF.